One and the same sample provided the 15 T cell receptor beta chains below, sequenced in a study of T-cell memory formation after mild COVID-19. TCRdb re-derived calls from the 5' RACE reads in MiXCR, one entry per CDR3 protein. The sample holds about 190,000 distinct CDR3 sequences, approximately 10% seen once. Input material: PBMCs or a T cell subset sorted from them (not recorded which). These TCRs come from a man younger than 30 who had mild COVID-19 (a few samples of this study predate the infection). Cell type and time point are not known.

This clonotype was recorded at least ten times. The chain carries TRBV7-2 and TRBJ2-1; a weak D match, TRBD1 (5 bases). Trimming shortened V by 3 bases and J by 9 bases, and 18 bases separated the two germline ends. Germline CDR1 is SGHTA and CDR2 is FQGNSA. This CDR3 region has 15 residues. This CDR3 is CASSFQPDIYSEQFF. DNA of the CDR3: TGTGCCAGCAGCTTTCAACCGGACATCTATAGTGAGCAGTTCTTC.

This clonotype was seen only a few times. The V and J genes are TRBV12-3 or TRBV12-4 and TRBJ1-6, with TRBD1 as a possible D gene (5 bases). There are 14 residues in the CDR3. V shed 3 bases and J shed 6 bases, with 9 bases lying between them. The CDR3 region is CASSFQGGNSPLHF. The CDR3 nucleotides read TGTGCCAGCAGTTTCCAGGGAGGTAATTCACCCCTCCACTTT.

This chain links TRBV29-1 with TRBJ1-4; D possibly corresponds to TRBD1 (6 bases). Trimming removed 2 bases from V and 8 bases from J, with 15 bases in between. This CDR3 region has 14 residues. Germline lookup yields CDR1 SQVTM and CDR2 ANQGSEA. The chain's CDR3 is CSVEPAGAREKLFF. CDR3 coding DNA: TGCAGCGTTGAACCGGCGGGGGCGAGAGAAAAACTGTTTTTT. The complete variable domain, with remaining parts taken from reference TRBV29-1 and TRBJ1-4, reads SAVISQKPSRDICQRGTSLTIQCQVDSQVTMMFWYRQQPGQSLTLIATANQGSEATYESGFVIDKFPISRPNLTFSTLTVSNMSPEDSSIYLCSVEPAGAREKLFFGSGTQLSVL.

This clonotype has a count of ten or more. The V and J genes are TRBV5-1 and TRBJ2-1, with 7 bases lining up with TRBD1. With V trimmed by 3 bases and J by 10 bases, 7 bases remained unmatched. This CDR3 is built from 13 residues. Germline-derived CDR1 and CDR2 are SGHRS and YFSETQ. CDR3 sequence (DNA): TGCGCCAGCAGCTCAAACAGGGGCCCGGAGCAGTTCTTC. Encoded protein: CASSSNRGPEQFF.

The chain uses TRBV7-9 and TRBJ1-5; no clear D gene. Trimming took 3 bases from V and 12 from J, leaving 15 bases between them. CDR1 is SEHNR and CDR2 is FQNEAQ in the germline V gene (reference sequence). The CDR3 totals 13 residues. In DNA, the CDR3 is TGTGCCAGCAGCTTTGACCACCGAGACAACCAGCATTTT. Translation gives CASSFDHRDNQHF.

This chain uses TRBV4-1 with TRBJ2-5; 10 bases align to TRBD1. V lost 2 bases, J lost 2 bases, and 5 bases stayed unmatched. Germline V lookup: CDR1 MGHRA, CDR2 YSYEKL. The CDR3 length is 16 residues. CDR3 loop: CASSQNPGQGQETQYF. The CDR3 DNA reads TGCGCCAGCAGCCAAAATCCGGGACAGGGGCAAGAGACCCAGTACTTC.

The V call is TRBV15, the J call TRBJ1-5; 9 bases align to TRBD1. Germline V gene sequence: CDR1 LNHNV, CDR2 YYDKDF (reference sequence). There are 16 residues in the CDR3. Trimming at V came to 2 bases and at J to 11 bases, leaving 13 bases not matched to a gene. CDR3 nucleotide sequence: TGTGCCACCAGCAGAAGGACAGGGGAGGGTAGTAGGGCCCAGCATTTT. Amino acid sequence: CATSRRTGEGSRAQHF.

This clonotype was picked up a small number of times. V usage is TRBV20-1 and J usage is TRBJ2-2; D remains ambiguous. Germline CDR1 reads DFQATT; CDR2 reads SNEGSKA (reference sequence). V dropped 0 bases and J dropped 8 bases, with 13 bases sitting between them. This CDR3 region has 14 residues. The DNA of the CDR3 is TGCAGTGCTAGAGAGCCCCGCTTGGGGGGGGAGCTGTTTTTT. It translates to CSAREPRLGGELFF.

At least ten counts were recorded for this clonotype. The genes are TRBV7-2 and TRBJ2-1; 8 bases fit TRBD1. Germline assignment: CDR1 SGHTA and CDR2 FQGNSA. This CDR3 contains 15 residues. J gave up 0 bases and V 5 bases, and 3 bases lay outside the gene matches. CDR3: CASSPDRGSYNEQFF. The CDR3 DNA follows: TGTGCCAGCAGCCCTGACAGGGGCTCCTACAATGAGCAGTTCTTC.

This clonotype was detected only a few times. V is TRBV7-3 and J is TRBJ2-3; D may be TRBD1 or TRBD2 (6 bases each). Germline CDR1 reads SGHTA; CDR2 reads FQGTGA. The CDR3 contains 15 residues. V was cut by 1 base and J by 4 bases, with 12 bases left in between. The CDR3 nucleotides read TGTGCCAGCAGCTTAAGGGGGGCTGGAGCAGATACGCAGTATTTT. Its translation is CASSLRGAGADTQYF.

The chain is built from TRBV5-1 and TRBJ2-7; 9 positions agree with TRBD2. With 3 bases clipped from V and 0 bases from J, the junction kept 1 base outside the gene matches. Germline CDR1 reads SGHRS; CDR2 reads YFSETQ. CDR3 length: 14 amino acids. The CDR3 sequence is CASSSSGVSYEQYF. For the CDR3, the DNA is TGCGCCAGCAGCTCTAGCGGGGTCTCCTACGAGCAGTACTTC. Supplemented by reference TRBV5-1 and TRBJ2-7, the full variable domain reads KAGVTQTPRYLIKTRGQQVTLSCSPISGHRSVSWYQQTPGQGLQFLFEYFSETQRNKGNFPGRFSGRQFSNSRSEMNVSTLELGDSALYLCASSSSGVSYEQYFGPGTRLTVT.

This chain uses TRBV2 with TRBJ2-5, with D unresolved. This CDR3 has 13 residues. Germline V gene sequence: CDR1 SNHLY, CDR2 FYNNEI. V gave up 0 bases and J gave up 1 base, with 3 bases separating them. The CDR3 DNA reads TGTGCCAGCAGTGAAGCTAGCCAAGAGACCCAGTACTTC. It yields the protein CASSEASQETQYF.

This clonotype was counted once. The CDR3 sequence is CSVGPGLVGNEQFF. The DNA for the CDR3 is TGCAGCGTTGGACCGGGACTAGTCGGCAATGAGCAGTTCTTC. This rearrangement joins TRBV29-1 to TRBJ2-1; 8 nucleotides agree with TRBD2. The V gene end was trimmed by 4 bases and the J gene end by 6 bases; junction bases not matched to a gene: 8. The CDR3 length is 14 residues. Germline-derived CDR1 and CDR2 are SQVTM and ANQGSEA.

This clonotype was counted at least ten times. The chain recombines TRBV20-1 with TRBJ1-1, with D hard to call. This CDR3 is 15 amino acids long. Germline V gene sequence: CDR1 DFQATT, CDR2 SNEGSKA (reference sequence). Trimming pared 3 bases from V and 1 base from J, leaving 15 bases between. Here the CDR3 DNA reads TGCAGTGCTAGTCAGGAGGGAACGGGGAACACTGAAGCTTTCTTT. Residues: CSASQEGTGNTEAFF.

This clonotype was seen repeatedly, ten times or more. The CDR3 here is CASTTTGGYNEQFF. The CDR3 DNA reads TGCGCCAGCACAACAACGGGGGGGTACAATGAGCAGTTCTTC. The chain combines TRBV5-1 with TRBJ2-1; TRBD2 agrees at 8 bases. Germline V gene data show CDR1 as SGHRS and CDR2 as YFSETQ. The CDR3 is 14 residues long. Trimming at V came to 6 bases and at J to 4 bases, leaving 6 bases not matched to a gene.